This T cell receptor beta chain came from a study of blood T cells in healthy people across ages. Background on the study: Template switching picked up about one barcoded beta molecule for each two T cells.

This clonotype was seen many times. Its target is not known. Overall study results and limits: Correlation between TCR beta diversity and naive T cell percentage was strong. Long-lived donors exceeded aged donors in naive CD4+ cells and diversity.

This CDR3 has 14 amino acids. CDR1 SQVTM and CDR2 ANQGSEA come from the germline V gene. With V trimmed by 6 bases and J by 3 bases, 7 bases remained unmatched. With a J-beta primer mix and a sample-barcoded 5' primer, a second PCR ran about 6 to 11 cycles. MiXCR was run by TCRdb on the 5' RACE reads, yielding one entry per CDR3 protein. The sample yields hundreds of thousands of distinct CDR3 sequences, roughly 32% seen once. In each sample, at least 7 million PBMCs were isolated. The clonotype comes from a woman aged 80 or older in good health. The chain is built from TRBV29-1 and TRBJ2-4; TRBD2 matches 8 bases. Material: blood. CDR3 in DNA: TGCAGCGTCTTCGCCGGGGGGGACAAAAACATTCAGTACTTC. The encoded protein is CSVFAGGDKNIQYF.